This entry lists 23 T cell receptor beta chains sequenced from one sample in a study of T cells in Graves' hyperthyroidism and ophthalmopathy. The source material, RNA transcripts, was used to amplify TCR beta CDR3 regions. Researchers ran a first-round RT-PCR on the TCR CDR3 using the HTBI primer set. TCRdb processed the multiplex PCR reads anew with MiXCR; each CDR3 protein has one entry. The profile covers 300,000 or so distinct CDR3 sequences, with approximately 17% appearing a single time and 33% taken by the ten largest. Sequencing was carried out using blood. The receptors were sampled from a man aged 30 to 45 with Graves' hyperthyroidism.

The chain combines TRBV9 with TRBJ2-7, with 11 bases fitting TRBD2. V trimming: 5 bases; J trimming: 9 bases; junction bases outside the gene matches: 10. This CDR3 has 14 amino acids. Per germline, CDR1 SGDLS and CDR2 YYNGEE. The CDR3 loop is CASSQGLAGGGQYF. CDR3 sequence (DNA): TGTGCCAGCAGTCAGGGGCTAGCGGGGGGAGGGCAGTACTTC. The entire variable domain, with the rest obtained from reference TRBV9 and TRBJ2-7, is as follows: DSGVTQTPKHLITATGQRVTLRCSPRSGDLSVYWYQQSLDQGLQFLIQYYNGEERAKGNILERFSAQQFPDLHSELNLSSLELGDSALYFCASSQGLAGGGQYFGPGTRLTVT.

The CDR3 nucleotides are TGTGCCAGCAGCCCCACGACTAGCGGGAGGGCCTACGAGCAGTACTTC. Translation gives CASSPTTSGRAYEQYF. The gene calls are TRBV14 and TRBJ2-7; 14 bases align to TRBD2. The CDR3 is 16 amino acids. Germline lookup yields CDR1 SGHDN and CDR2 FVKESK. J lost 2 bases, V lost 4 bases, and 4 bases had no gene match.

The rearrangement joins TRBV29-1 to TRBJ2-1; 8 nucleotides agree with TRBD1. The germline V gene has CDR1 SQVTM and CDR2 ANQGSEA. The CDR3 covers 16 residues. The V and J ends lost 3 bases and 7 bases, in that order; junction bases with no gene match: 14. The CDR3 DNA follows: TGCAGCGTTGAGGAGGTTCGGACAGGGATAGGAAATGAGCAGTTCTTC. Translated: CSVEEVRTGIGNEQFF.

This clonotype was counted ten times or more. This chain connects TRBV28 to TRBJ2-7; maybe TRBD1 (6 bases). V dropped 7 bases and J dropped 6 bases, with 19 bases sitting between them. The CDR3 is made up of 14 amino acids. Germline V lookup: CDR1 MDHEN, CDR2 SYDVKM. The CDR3 bases are TGTGCCAGCACTGCAGGACAGACCGTACGCGAGCAGTACTTC. Amino acids: CASTAGQTVREQYF.

This rearrangement joins TRBV28 to TRBJ2-2, with D perhaps assigned TRBD1 or TRBD2 (5 bases each). The germline V gene has CDR1 MDHEN and CDR2 SYDVKM. The CDR3 sequence is 15 residues long. Trimming stripped 3 bases from V and 5 bases from J, with 13 bases between. The CDR3 region is CASSLLGPPTGELFF. The CDR3 DNA sequence: TGTGCCAGCAGTTTGTTGGGACCACCTACCGGGGAGCTGTTTTTT.

This clonotype appeared many times. The chain has TRBV5-1 and TRBJ2-1; a weak D match, TRBD2 (6 bases). The CDR3 loop spans 14 amino acids. Germline assignment: CDR1 SGHRS and CDR2 YFSETQ. Trimming stripped 2 bases from V and 5 bases from J, with 11 bases between. CDR3 sequence reads: CASSLDGTDNEQFF. The DNA for the CDR3 is TGCGCCAGCAGCTTAGACGGGACTGACAATGAGCAGTTCTTC. The full variable domain, its missing parts supplied by reference TRBV5-1 and TRBJ2-1, is KAGVTQTPRYLIKTRGQQVTLSCSPISGHRSVSWYQQTPGQGLQFLFEYFSETQRNKGNFPGRFSGRQFSNSRSEMNVSTLELGDSALYLCASSLDGTDNEQFFGPGTRLTVL.

The chain links TRBV20-1 to TRBJ1-3, with no clear D. V was clipped by 6 bases and J by 7 bases, with 13 bases between them. This CDR3 spans 12 amino acids. Germline V gene lookup returns CDR1 DFQATT and CDR2 SNEGSKA (reference sequence). CDR3 protein: CSAPRPPNTIYF. CDR3 in DNA: TGCAGTGCGCCCCGACCACCGAACACCATATATTTT.

At least ten counts were recorded for this clonotype. CDR3 region: CASSYSTGTDTQYF. The CDR3 region has the DNA TGTGCCAGCAGTTACTCGACGGGAACAGATACGCAGTATTTT. This sequence joins TRBV6-2 or TRBV6-3 and TRBJ2-3, with D possibly matching TRBD2 (5 bases). Germline values: CDR1 MNHEY, CDR2 SVGEGT. Deletions cut 0 bases from V and 3 bases from J, with 7 bases between. This CDR3 has 14 residues.

This clonotype showed up many times. The chain is built from TRBV2 and TRBJ2-1, with TRBD1 matching over 8 bases. Germline V gene lookup returns CDR1 SNHLY and CDR2 FYNNEI. This CDR3 has 15 amino acids. The ends lost 5 bases at V and 5 bases at J; junction bases unmatched: 8. Written as DNA, the CDR3 is TGTGCCAGCAGTCCCGACAGGGGTCGTAACAATGAGCAGTTCTTC. Residues: CASSPDRGRNNEQFF.

This clonotype was counted at least ten times. DNA of the CDR3: TGTGCCAGCAGCCTAGCGGGATTGACAGATACGCAGTATTTT. Residues: CASSLAGLTDTQYF. This chain connects TRBV12-3 or TRBV12-4 to TRBJ2-3, with 9 bases fitting TRBD2. With 6 bases clipped from V and 3 bases from J, the junction kept 4 bases outside the gene matches. CDR3 length: 14 residues.

The table lists this clonotype with many counts. V and J are TRBV12-3 or TRBV12-4 and TRBJ2-7; a possible D gene is TRBD1 (6 bases). This CDR3 contains 14 residues. V was shortened by 4 bases and J by 1 base, with 11 bases between the two germline ends. Written as DNA, the CDR3 is TGTGCCAGCAGTTCGGGCAGGGGTTCCTACGAGCAGTACTTC. It encodes CASSSGRGSYEQYF.

This chain joins TRBV10-3 and TRBJ1-2; the D is unclear. The CDR3 length is 14 residues. The V gene lost 10 bases and the J gene lost 2 bases, with 17 bases spanning the gap. CDR1 is ENHRY and CDR2 is SYGVKD in the germline V gene. CDR3 sequence reads: CANRVNVGNYGYTF. DNA for the CDR3: TGTGCCAATAGGGTGAATGTGGGGAACTATGGCTACACCTTC.

The count of this clonotype is one. This may arise from a read error, as a much more abundant clone is one base away. J is TRBJ1-2 and V is TRBV7-3, with 9 bases aligning to TRBD1. Per germline, CDR1 SGHTA and CDR2 FQGTGA. This CDR3 contains 14 residues. The CDR3 protein is CAGSPTTGGYGYTF. The CDR3 DNA sequence: TGTGCCGGCAGCCCAACGACAGGGGGCTATGGCTACACCTTC.

The rearrangement joins TRBV20-1 to TRBJ2-1; perhaps TRBD2 as D (6 bases). CDR1 is DFQATT and CDR2 is SNEGSKA in the germline V gene (reference sequence). The length of the CDR3 is 12 residues. Between the trimmed V and J ends, which lost 6 bases and 3 bases, there was a span of 9 bases. CDR3 bases: TGCAGTGCCAGGACTAACTACAATGAGCAGTTCTTC. Its translation is CSARTNYNEQFF.

Only a few counts were recorded for this clonotype. The chain uses TRBV5-6 and TRBJ1-5, with TRBD1 matching over 10 bases. Germline loops: CDR1 SGHDT, CDR2 YYEEEE. CDR3 length equals 15 residues. V was pared by 4 bases and J by 5 bases, with 6 bases of the junction left unmatched. The CDR3 region is CASSTAGTGDQPQHF. CDR3 coding DNA: TGTGCCAGCAGCACGGCAGGGACAGGGGATCAGCCCCAGCATTTT.

This clonotype was observed a few times. The rearrangement links TRBV25-1 to TRBJ2-1; 10 bases are shared with TRBD1. The CDR3 is made up of 12 amino acids. V dropped 9 bases and J dropped 7; count of bases not matched to a gene: 3. Germline-derived CDR1 and CDR2 are MGHDK and SYGVNS. The CDR3 loop is CASDRGPNEQFF. The CDR3 DNA sequence: TGTGCCAGTGACAGGGGGCCTAATGAGCAGTTCTTC.

This clonotype has just one count. The chain employs TRBV6-1 and TRBJ1-1; D is perhaps TRBD1 (5 bases). The length of the CDR3 is 15 residues. Trimming shortened V by 8 bases and J by 4 bases, and 20 bases separated the two germline ends. Germline CDR1 is MNHNS and CDR2 is SASEGT. Here the CDR3 reads CASFAGLGGSTEAFF. The CDR3 nucleotides read TGTGCCAGCTTTGCGGGGTTGGGGGGGAGCACTGAAGCTTTCTTT.

The rearrangement joins TRBV24-1 to TRBJ2-5, with 9 positions matching TRBD2. Germline V gene sequence: CDR1 KGHDR, CDR2 SFDVKD. The CDR3 length is 15 residues. Trimming at V came to 6 bases and at J to 5 bases, leaving 9 bases not matched to a gene. The CDR3 here is CATSRSSGRRETQYF. CDR3 bases: TGTGCCACCAGTCGGAGTAGCGGGAGACGGGAGACCCAGTACTTC.

This clonotype was seen ten or more times. The chain joins TRBV5-1 to TRBJ1-2; D call uncertain. The V gene's germline CDR1 is SGHRS and CDR2 YFSETQ. This CDR3 is built from 14 residues. V lost 3 bases to trimming and J lost 3 bases, with 12 bases between them. The CDR3 region is CASSSTPGHYGYTF. CDR3 sequence (DNA): TGCGCCAGCAGCTCGACTCCCGGGCACTATGGCTACACCTTC.

In this sample, this clonotype turned up a few times. This chain connects TRBV27 to TRBJ2-7; perhaps TRBD1 as D (5 bases). Trimming removed 3 bases at V and 2 bases at J, with 20 bases between. Germline V gene data show CDR1 as MNHEY and CDR2 as SMNVEV (reference sequence). CDR3 length equals 17 residues. CDR3 region: CASSFGALDDSPYEQYF. The CDR3 DNA reads TGTGCCAGCAGTTTTGGGGCTCTAGATGACAGCCCCTACGAGCAGTACTTC.

This clonotype was detected ten times or more. This chain links TRBV11-2 with TRBJ2-3, with no clear D. Germline V gene sequence: CDR1 SGHAT, CDR2 FQNNGV. V lost 3 bases and J lost 2, with 6 bases in between. The CDR3 consists of 13 residues. CDR3 region: CASSLGNTDTQYF. CDR3 DNA sequence: TGTGCCAGCAGCTTGGGGAACACAGATACGCAGTATTTT.

This clonotype appeared a few times. The chain is built from TRBV5-5 and TRBJ2-3; D is possibly TRBD2 (5 bases). This CDR3 is built from 14 residues. Per the germline V gene, CDR1 is SGHKS and CDR2 is YYEKEE (reference sequence). V shed 2 bases and J shed 4 bases, with 11 bases lying between them. CDR3 protein: CASSFRERADTQYF. The CDR3 DNA reads as TGTGCCAGCAGCTTCCGGGAAAGGGCAGATACGCAGTATTTT. Full variable domain (outside the CDR3, taken from reference TRBV5-5 and TRBJ2-3): DAGVTQSPTHLIKTRGQQVTLRCSPISGHKSVSWYQQVLGQGPQFIFQYYEKEERGRGNFPDRFSARQFPNYSSELNVNALLLGDSALYLCASSFRERADTQYFGPGTRLTVL.

A note on this clonotype: A much larger clone lies one base from this, so it may be a read error. The genes are TRBV13 and TRBJ1-6; 8 nucleotides align to TRBD1. The V gene end was trimmed by 5 bases and the J gene end by 7 bases; junction bases not matched to a gene: 7. Germline values: CDR1 PRHDT, CDR2 FYEKMQ (reference sequence). The CDR3 has 15 residues. The DNA of the CDR3 is TGTGCCAGCAGCGCCACCGGGACAGGAAATTCACCCCTCCACTTT. Residues: CASSATGTGNSPLHF. Full variable domain (remainder filled in from reference TRBV13 and TRBJ1-6): AAGVIQSPRHLIKEKRETATLKCYPIPRHDTVYWYQQGPGQDPQFLISFYEKMQSDKGSIPDRFSAQQFSDYHSELNMSSLELGDSALYFCASSATGTGNSPLHFGNGTRLTVT.